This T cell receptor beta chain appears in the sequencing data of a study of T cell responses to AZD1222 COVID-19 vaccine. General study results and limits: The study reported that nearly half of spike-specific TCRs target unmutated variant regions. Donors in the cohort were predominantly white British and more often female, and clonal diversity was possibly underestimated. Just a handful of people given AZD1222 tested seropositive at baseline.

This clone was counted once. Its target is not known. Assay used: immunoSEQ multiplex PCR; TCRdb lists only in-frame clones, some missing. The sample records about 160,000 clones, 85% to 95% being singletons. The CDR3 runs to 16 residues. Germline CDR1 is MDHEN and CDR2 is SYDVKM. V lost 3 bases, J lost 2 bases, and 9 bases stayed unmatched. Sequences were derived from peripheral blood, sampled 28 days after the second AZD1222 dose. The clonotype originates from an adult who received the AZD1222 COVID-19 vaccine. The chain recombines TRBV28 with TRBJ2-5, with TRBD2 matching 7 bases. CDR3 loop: CASSFARGSSQETQYF. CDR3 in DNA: TGTGCCAGCAGTTTCGCGCGGGGGAGTAGTCAAGAGACCCAGTACTTC.